This T cell receptor beta chain was obtained from a study of T cell repertoires in cytomegalovirus infection. The sample holds many counts of this clonotype. The junction differs from germline at one of its ends, possibly a read error. Via MiXCR, TCRdb re-called the reads, giving one row per CDR3 protein. The repertoire holds under 300,000 distinct CDR3 sequences, with more than 15% as singletons. Per germline, CDR1 LGHNT and CDR2 FRNRAP. The CDR3 is 15 amino acids. The source material was CD8+ T cells from PBMCs. The origin of this receptor is a human donor in good health (CMV status not recorded). Some clones in this sample may be carry-over from other donors' samples. This rearrangement joins TRBV12-5 to TRBJ1-4; 7 bases line up with TRBD1. This CDR3 reads CASGLAGQSNEKLFF. The CDR3 region has the DNA TGTGCTAGTGGTTTGGCGGGACAGTCTAACGAAAAACTGTTTTTT.